A single sample gave rise to the 14 T cell receptor beta chains below, sequenced in a study of cytomegalovirus exposure and HLA in healthy donors (TCRdb year 2017). The library was prepared using the immunoSEQ multiplex PCR assay. As stored in TCRdb, this immuneACCESS dataset retains in-frame rearrangements with V and J assigned. A fraction of the clones does not appear; measured against another copy, unresolved V genes explain less than half of the discrepancy, and the remainder lacks a known reason. This sample holds roughly 47,000 clones; 93% were observed only once. 2.1% of the sample lies in the top ten. The sample was PBMCs. All receptors derive from a young woman in good health and CMV-seronegative.

The rearrangement links TRBV6-1 to TRBJ2-5, with D possibly matching TRBD2 (6 bases). V shed 8 bases and J shed 5 bases, with 15 bases lying between them. The CDR3 is 13 amino acids. Germline V gives CDR1 MNHNS, CDR2 SASEGT. The CDR3 reads CASCRGYQETQYF. CDR3 in DNA: TGTGCCAGCTGCCGGGGGTATCAGGAGACCCAGTACTTC.

The chain is built from TRBV6-6 and TRBJ2-7; the match to TRBD1 covers 10 bases. The CDR3 contains 13 residues. V lost 2 bases to trimming and J lost 12 bases; unmatched junction nucleotides: 7. CDR1 and CDR2 (germline): MNHNY, SVGAGI (reference sequence). In DNA form, the CDR3 reads TGTGCCAGCAGTTACCGACAGGGGGCCGGAGGGTACTTC. Its translation: CASSYRQGAGGYF.

V and J are TRBV28 and TRBJ2-5; TRBD1 aligns across 8 bases. In germline, CDR1 is MDHEN, CDR2 SYDVKM. CDR3 length: 17 residues. After removal of 6 bases from V and 5 bases from J, the junction contained 17 bases not matched to a gene. The CDR3 sequence is CASSLAGTGQIGETQYF. The CDR3 DNA is TGTGCCAGCAGCTTAGCCGGGACAGGCCAAATCGGGGAGACCCAGTACTTC.

The CDR3 nucleotides read TGCAGCGGAGGGGGAATCTCCTACAATGAGCAGTTCTTC. Translation: CSGGGISYNEQFF. The V and J genes are TRBV29-1 and TRBJ2-1; a possible D gene is TRBD1 (6 bases). The CDR3 is made up of 13 amino acids. V was pared by 7 bases and J by 0 bases, with 10 bases between. The germline gives CDR1 SQVTM, CDR2 ANQGSEA.

The chain uses TRBV27 and TRBJ2-7; D is perhaps TRBD1 (6 bases). This CDR3 is built from 16 residues. Trimming left V 5 bases short and J 11 bases short, with 28 bases between. The germline gives CDR1 MNHEY, CDR2 SMNVEV (reference sequence). The DNA for the CDR3 is TGTGCCAGCAGTGAGATTAGACAGGCCCTACGGACCTGGGAGTACTTC. Its translation: CASSEIRQALRTWEYF.

V is TRBV19 and J is TRBJ2-5; 9 bases fit TRBD1. The length of the CDR3 is 14 residues. V trimming: 6 bases; J trimming: 1 base; junction bases outside the gene matches: 3. CDR1 LNHDA and CDR2 SQIVND come from the germline V gene (reference sequence). Here the CDR3 DNA reads TGTGCCAGTAGAGGGACAGGGTTCCAAGAGACCCAGTACTTC. This gives the protein CASRGTGFQETQYF.

The rearrangement uses TRBV6-1 and TRBJ1-6; D remains ambiguous. Per the germline V gene, CDR1 is MNHNS and CDR2 is SASEGT. The CDR3 loop spans 12 amino acids. Trimming removed 6 bases at V and 9 bases at J, with 9 bases between. CDR3: CASRQLGSPLHF. In DNA form, the CDR3 reads TGTGCCAGCAGACAGCTTGGTTCACCCCTCCACTTT.

This chain uses TRBV5-6 with TRBJ2-7; the match to TRBD1 covers 9 bases. The CDR3 length is 13 residues. Germline assignment: CDR1 SGHDT and CDR2 YYEEEE. After removal of 4 bases from V and 2 bases from J, the junction contained 1 base not matched to a gene. CDR3 DNA: TGTGCCAGCAGCCGACAGGGGGCCTACGAGCAGTACTTC. This sequence encodes CASSRQGAYEQYF. The complete variable domain, with remaining parts taken from reference TRBV5-6 and TRBJ2-7, reads DAGVTQSPTHLIKTRGQQVTLRCSPKSGHDTVSWYQQALGQGPQFIFQYYEEEERQRGNFPDRFSGHQFPNYSSELNVNALLLGDSALYLCASSRQGAYEQYFGPGTRLTVT.

The chain recombines TRBV19 with TRBJ2-5, with 9 bases fitting TRBD1. CDR3 size: 15 residues. V shed 4 bases, J shed 4 bases, and the junction held 7 bases outside the gene matches. Per the germline V gene, CDR1 is LNHDA and CDR2 is SQIVND (reference sequence). CDR3 residues: CASSNGQGIRETQYF. CDR3 DNA: TGTGCCAGTAGTAACGGACAGGGGATTCGAGAGACCCAGTACTTC.

The chain couples TRBV2 to TRBJ2-7; 8 bases map to TRBD2. Germline CDR1 and CDR2: SNHLY and FYNNEI. This CDR3 region has 18 residues. The J segment lost 0 bases and the V segment lost 8 bases, leaving 18 bases of the junction unmatched. For the CDR3, the DNA is TGTGCCAGCCGAAAGCCACCATCACTAGCGGAAAGCTCCTACGAGCAGTACTTC. The encoded protein is CASRKPPSLAESSYEQYF.

The rearrangement joins TRBV9 to TRBJ1-2; TRBD1 matches at 9 bases. This CDR3 comprises 15 residues. V shed 0 bases and J 6 bases; nucleotides not matched to a gene: 6. CDR1 is SGDLS and CDR2 is YYNGEE in the germline V gene. The CDR3 sequence is CASSVDATGGNGYTF. CDR3 sequence (DNA): TGTGCCAGCAGCGTAGACGCAACAGGGGGCAATGGCTACACCTTC.

The V gene is TRBV7-9, the J gene TRBJ1-6, with 11 bases fitting TRBD1. V shed 1 base and J 6 bases; nucleotides not matched to a gene: 5. Germline lookup yields CDR1 SEHNR and CDR2 FQNEAQ (reference sequence). The CDR3 covers 17 residues. The CDR3 DNA reads TGTGCCAGCAGCTTAGGAGGACAGGGGGCTGTTAATTCACCCCTCCACTTT. Protein sequence: CASSLGGQGAVNSPLHF.

The genes are TRBV27 and TRBJ1-4; D uncertain. The CDR3 sequence is 11 residues long. CDR1 and CDR2 (germline): MNHEY, SMNVEV (reference sequence). V was trimmed by 4 bases and J by 10 bases, leaving 7 bases between them. The CDR3 here is CASSSSGKLFF. In DNA, the CDR3 is TGTGCCAGCAGTTCCTCAGGAAAACTGTTTTTT.

The chain joins TRBV28 to TRBJ2-6; D remains ambiguous. This CDR3 region has 15 residues. Germline CDR1 and CDR2: MDHEN and SYDVKM. V was trimmed by 6 bases and J by 0 bases, leaving 9 bases between them. The CDR3 DNA is TGTGCCAGCAGAATCAGTCACTCTGGGGCCAACGTCCTGACTTTC. Its translation is CASRISHSGANVLTF.